The entry below gives a single T cell receptor beta chain sequence along with its context. What antigen it recognizes has not been identified. No qualities accompany the bases; no much larger clone lies one base away. These data are taken from a study of cytomegalovirus exposure and HLA in healthy donors (TCRdb year 2017). In the study overall: According to a later analysis, the 120 or so validation repertoires were produced on the same platform as the approximately 690 repertoires of the first cohort. High-throughput TCR immunosequencing, statistical association of individual TCRs with disease status, and machine learning were combined to predict cytomegalovirus infection status. Along with the roughly 670-subject first cohort, a separate validation cohort of about 110 different subjects was used. The study was designed to test whether signatures of past pathogen exposure could be identified by cataloging public T cell receptors.

In the germline V gene, CDR1 corresponds to MDHEN and CDR2 to SYDVKM. For this chain, trimming is 5 bases at the V end and 4 bases at the J end, and the number of junction bases without a gene match is 9. The CDR3, from cysteine to phenylalanine, totals 16 residues. Just CDR3 DNA is preserved here, 48 bases in frame from base 1. Libraries were prepared through the immunoSEQ multiplex PCR assay. In the paper's pipeline: A statistical classification framework was built to diagnose cytomegalovirus status from the catalog of TCR beta chain sequences. TCRdb mirrors the immuneACCESS table, restricted to in-frame sequences. Some clones are absent from its copies; in checked studies, under half trace to an unresolved V gene, and the reason for the others is unknown. That table furnishes V, J and clone size, whereas the DNA furnished D and trimming. This sample is represented by 210,000 or so clones; around nine tenths of them were singletons. 2.9% of the sample lies in the top ten.

Study-wide conclusions, independent of this receptor: Across donors, most TCR sequences were observed very rarely, whereas some public TCRs were present in many individuals. According to the authors, the approach could potentially be generalized to other disease states and immunological phenotypes. A later analysis had no HLA typing for the validation cohort, so co-occurrence there was scored across all 120 repertoires. A total of some 180 TCR beta chains were listed by the study as associated with cytomegalovirus. In vitro tests confirmed that a few of the cytomegalovirus-associated TCR beta chains recognize cytomegalovirus antigens. The classifier was reported to diagnose cytomegalovirus status with high specificity and sensitivity in both the original cohort and the validation cohort. Of the cluster scores, 94% were above 0 in a later analysis, which found that TCRs clustered in the first cohort also tended to co-occur in the approximately 110 validation repertoires.

Donors formed part of the validation cohort, which comprised some 120 subjects and was distinct from the first cohort of some 700 subjects. The sequencing input was PBMCs. This sequence originates from a woman under 30 in good health and CMV-seronegative. The V and J segments used are TRBV28 and TRBJ2-7, with 12 central nucleotides matching TRBD2. The CDR3 amino acid sequence is: CASSRRPSGRVYEQYF. The nucleotides read TGTGCCAGCAGTCGCCGCCCTAGCGGGAGGGTGTACGAGCAGTACTTC.